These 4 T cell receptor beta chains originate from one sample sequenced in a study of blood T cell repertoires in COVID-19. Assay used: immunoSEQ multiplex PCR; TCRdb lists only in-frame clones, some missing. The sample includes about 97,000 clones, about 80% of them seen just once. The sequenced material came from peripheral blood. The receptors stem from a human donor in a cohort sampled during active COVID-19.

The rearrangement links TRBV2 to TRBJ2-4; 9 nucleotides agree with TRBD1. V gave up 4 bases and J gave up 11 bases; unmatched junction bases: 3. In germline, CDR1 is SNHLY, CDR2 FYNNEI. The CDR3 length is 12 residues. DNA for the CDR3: TGTGCCAGCAGTGCACAGGGGGCCGTTCAGTACTTC. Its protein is CASSAQGAVQYF.

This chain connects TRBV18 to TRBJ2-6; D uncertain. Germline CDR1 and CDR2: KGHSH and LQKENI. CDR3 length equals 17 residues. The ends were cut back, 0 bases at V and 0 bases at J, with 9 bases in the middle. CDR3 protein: CASSPPSSLSGANVLTF. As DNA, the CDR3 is TGTGCCAGCTCACCACCAAGCTCCCTCTCTGGGGCCAACGTCCTGACTTTC.

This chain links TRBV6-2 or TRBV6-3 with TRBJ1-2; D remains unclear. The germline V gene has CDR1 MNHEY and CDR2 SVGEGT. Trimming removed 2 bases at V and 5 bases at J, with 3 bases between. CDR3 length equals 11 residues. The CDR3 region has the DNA TGTGCCAGCAGTTACGAGTATGGCTACACCTTC. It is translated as CASSYEYGYTF.

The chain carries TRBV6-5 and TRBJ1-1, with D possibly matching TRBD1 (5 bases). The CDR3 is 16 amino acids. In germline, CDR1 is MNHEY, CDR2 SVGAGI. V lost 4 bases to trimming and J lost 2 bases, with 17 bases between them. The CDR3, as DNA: TGTGCCAGCAGTTCCCCGGGACGGGGGGAAAACACTGAAGCTTTCTTT. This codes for CASSSPGRGENTEAFF.